This T cell receptor (beta chain) is drawn from a study of blood T cells in healthy people across ages. General study results and limits: The study found more naive CD4+ cells and higher diversity in long-lived than aged donors. The unknown donor CMV status may have confounded expanded clonotype changes.

Turning to this clonotype: As yet, its antigen is unknown.

Germline lookup yields CDR1 MNHEY and CDR2 SVGEGT. Trimming took off 7 bases at V and 1 base at J, with 10 bases between the two ends. The CDR3 is 13 residues long. PCR was performed a second time for about 7 to 12 cycles using a sample-barcoded 5' primer and a J-beta primer mix. Template switching added a 12-random-nucleotide identifier to every cDNA molecule. The study obtained at least 3 million CDR3-containing paired-end reads from every sample. TCRdb called the 5' RACE reads again in MiXCR, with one record for every CDR3 protein. The sample records 2 million or so distinct CDR3 sequences, less than 50% being singletons.

The source is a woman aged 40 to 49 in good health. Input material: blood. The chain is built from TRBV6-2 or TRBV6-3 and TRBJ1-2; D is unclear. CDR3 protein: CASKDFINYGYTF. The CDR3, as DNA: TGTGCCAGCAAGGACTTTATTAACTATGGCTACACCTTC.